This T cell receptor beta chain derives from a study of technical replicates of blood from several donors. The data were produced by immunoSEQ multiplex PCR, yet TCRdb's version contains in-frame clones alone and is incomplete. This sample has approximately 11,000 clones, with roughly 94% found just once. Material for sequencing was PBMCs. This TCR was sampled from a human donor in good health.

CDR3 protein: CASSLALFGGTGNYEQYF. The CDR3 DNA reads TGCGCCAGCAGCTTGGCCCTTTTTGGCGGGACAGGGAACTACGAGCAGTACTTC. The J gene is TRBJ2-7, the V gene TRBV5-1; 9 positions match TRBD1. The germline CDR1 and CDR2 sequences are SGHRS and YFSETQ. V shed 0 bases, J shed 3 bases, and the junction held 13 bases outside the gene matches. CDR3 length: 18 amino acids.